One and the same sample provided the 25 T cell receptor beta chains below, sequenced in a study of blood T cell repertoires in COVID-19. TCRdb keeps only in-frame clones here, not all; method: immunoSEQ multiplex PCR. The sample lists 250,000 or so clones, around four fifths seen once, with around 6.4% in the top ten. The sequencing input was peripheral blood. These receptors came from a woman in her fifties or sixties with active or convalescent COVID-19.

This clone was detected only once. Here the CDR3 reads CASSPGPYGYTF. The CDR3 nucleotides are TGTGCCAGCAGCCCTGGGCCCTATGGCTACACCTTC. The chain carries TRBV3-1 (or the pseudogene TRBV3-2) and TRBJ1-2; D remains ambiguous. The CDR3 loop spans 12 amino acids. The germline V and J ends were trimmed by 4 bases and 4 bases, with 7 bases remaining between them. The germline CDR1 and CDR2 sequences are LGHDT and YNNKEL (reference sequence).

This clone came up a few times. The V gene is TRBV9, the J gene TRBJ2-3; 7 nucleotides align to TRBD2. V lost 0 bases and J lost 2; bases outside the gene matches: 3. Germline V gene data show CDR1 as SGDLS and CDR2 as YYNGEE. This CDR3 contains 15 residues. CDR3 nucleotides: TGTGCCAGCAGCGTAGGGGCGGGAGTCACAGATACGCAGTATTTT. As protein: CASSVGAGVTDTQYF.

This rearrangement joins TRBV7-9 to TRBJ2-6; no clear D. The CDR3 runs to 15 residues. Germline values: CDR1 SEHNR, CDR2 FQNEAQ (reference sequence). Trimming took 1 base from V and 3 from J, leaving 7 bases between them. DNA of the CDR3: TGTGCCAGCAGCTTAGGGAGCTTTGGGGCCAACGTCCTGACTTTC. Translation gives CASSLGSFGANVLTF.

The CDR3 bases are TGTGTATCACAAGGAGGAGCGGGGGCGCCCCGACGCACAGATACGCAGTATTTT. It translates to CVSQGGAGAPRRTDTQYF. This chain joins TRBV2 and TRBJ2-3; 8 bases are shared with TRBD2. This CDR3 has 18 amino acids. The germline gives CDR1 SNHLY, CDR2 FYNNEI.

This chain connects TRBV2 to TRBJ2-7, with a weak D call TRBD1 (6 bases). There are 13 residues in the CDR3. Trimming removed 7 bases from V and 2 bases from J, with 12 bases in between. CDR1 and CDR2 from the germline V gene are SNHLY and FYNNEI. In DNA form, the CDR3 reads TGTGCCAGCAAAACAGGGAGCACCTACGAGCAGTACTTC. This gives the protein CASKTGSTYEQYF.

The rearrangement joins TRBV5-6 to TRBJ2-3; D is uncertain. The germline V and J ends were trimmed by 1 base and 6 bases, with 9 bases remaining between them. Germline loops: CDR1 SGHDT, CDR2 YYEEEE. This CDR3 is built from 13 residues. The CDR3 protein is CASSLRSRDTQYF. The CDR3 DNA reads as TGTGCCAGCAGCTTGCGCAGCAGGGATACGCAGTATTTT.

This clone was observed a handful of times. The genes are TRBV6-5 and TRBJ1-1; 7 bases are a match to TRBD1. Germline values: CDR1 MNHEY, CDR2 SVGAGI. The CDR3 totals 14 residues. V shed 8 bases, J shed 4 bases, and the junction held 10 bases outside the gene matches. The CDR3 nucleotides are TGTGCCAGCCTCCCCCGGGCAGGGGGCACTGAAGCTTTCTTT. Residues: CASLPRAGGTEAFF.

The genes are TRBV27 and TRBJ1-6; D is unclear. This CDR3 comprises 12 residues. CDR1 and CDR2 (germline): MNHEY, SMNVEV (reference sequence). Trimming stripped 3 bases from V and 8 bases from J, with 5 bases between. The CDR3 loop reads CASSFRDSPLHF. CDR3 DNA sequence: TGTGCCAGCAGTTTTCGCGATTCACCCCTCCACTTT.

The chain has TRBV11-3 and TRBJ2-7; 11 positions match TRBD1. In germline, CDR1 is SGHNT, CDR2 YENEEA. The V segment lost 3 bases and the J segment 5 bases; nucleotides outside the gene matches: 12. CDR3 size: 17 residues. The CDR3 here is CASSFHLGGQGADEQYV. The CDR3 DNA reads as TGTGCCAGCAGCTTCCACCTTGGCGGACAGGGGGCTGACGAGCAGTACGTC.

This chain links TRBV18 with TRBJ1-4; no definite D call. Per the germline V gene, CDR1 is KGHSH and CDR2 is LQKENI. This CDR3 comprises 16 residues. V lost 5 bases, J lost 6 bases, and 19 bases lay in between. This CDR3 reads CASSWESWGLDEKLFF. For the CDR3, the DNA is TGTGCCAGCTCATGGGAGTCGTGGGGTTTAGATGAAAAACTGTTTTTT. Based on the CDR3 plus reference TRBV18 and TRBJ1-4, the full variable domain is NAGVMQNPRHLVRRRGQEARLRCSPMKGHSHVYWYRQLPEEGLKFMVYLQKENIIDESGMPKERFSAEFPKEGPSILRIQQVVRGDSAAYFCASSWESWGLDEKLFFGSGTQLSVL.

This chain connects TRBV5-1 to TRBJ2-1, with TRBD2 matching 11 bases. The junction had 6 bases not matched to a gene; V was cut back by 0 bases and J by 7 bases. The length of the CDR3 is 16 residues. Germline V gene data show CDR1 as SGHRS and CDR2 as YFSETQ. The CDR3 loop reads CASSLEVAGGLNEQFF. CDR3 DNA sequence: TGCGCCAGCAGCTTGGAAGTAGCGGGAGGGCTAAATGAGCAGTTCTTC. The full variable domain, its missing parts supplied by reference TRBV5-1 and TRBJ2-1, is KAGVTQTPRYLIKTRGQQVTLSCSPISGHRSVSWYQQTPGQGLQFLFEYFSETQRNKGNFPGRFSGRQFSNSRSEMNVSTLELGDSALYLCASSLEVAGGLNEQFFGPGTRLTVL.

The chain employs TRBV3-1 (or the pseudogene TRBV3-2) and TRBJ1-1; 7 nucleotides align to TRBD1. Germline V lookup: CDR1 LGHDT, CDR2 YNNKEL (reference sequence). J lost 1 base, V lost 0 bases, and 2 bases had no gene match. The CDR3 has 15 residues. This CDR3 reads CASSQERGRNTEAFF. The CDR3 bases are TGTGCCAGCAGCCAAGAAAGGGGGCGGAACACTGAAGCTTTCTTT.

V and J are TRBV5-1 and TRBJ2-1; D perhaps matches TRBD2 (6 bases). Trimming took 2 bases from V and 8 from J, leaving 17 bases between them. CDR1 and CDR2 from the germline V gene are SGHRS and YFSETQ. The CDR3 is 15 amino acids. CDR3 residues: CASSLGGRGRDEQFF. In DNA form, the CDR3 reads TGCGCCAGCAGCTTAGGCGGGCGGGGTAGGGATGAGCAGTTCTTC.

The chain links TRBV19 to TRBJ1-2, with 7 bases lining up with TRBD1. V was clipped by 4 bases and J by 0 bases; unmatched bases: 5. The CDR3 runs to 15 residues. Germline CDR1 reads LNHDA; CDR2 reads SQIVND (reference sequence). The CDR3 loop is CASSKWDSTNYGYTF. CDR3 DNA sequence: TGTGCCAGTAGTAAATGGGACAGCACTAACTATGGCTACACCTTC.

The V gene is TRBV19, the J gene TRBJ1-1; D remains unclear. CDR3 length: 12 residues. V was shortened by 1 base and J by 5 bases, with 5 bases between the two germline ends. Germline CDR1 reads LNHDA; CDR2 reads SQIVND (reference sequence). The CDR3 reads CASSIAGTEAFF. The CDR3, as DNA: TGTGCCAGTAGTATAGCCGGGACTGAAGCTTTCTTT.

This chain links TRBV19 with TRBJ2-3; 9 bases agree with TRBD2. The CDR3 loop spans 13 amino acids. Germline V gene data show CDR1 as LNHDA and CDR2 as SQIVND (reference sequence). V was clipped by 6 bases and J by 4 bases; unmatched bases: 2. In DNA, the CDR3 is TGTGCCAGTAGAGCGGGAGGCGCAGATACGCAGTATTTT. It translates to CASRAGGADTQYF.

CDR3 residues: CASSSDGSGTVNEQFF. For the CDR3, the DNA is TGTGCCAGCAGCTCGGATGGTAGCGGGACCGTGAATGAGCAGTTCTTC. This chain connects TRBV11-3 to TRBJ2-1, with 8 bases lining up with TRBD2. Looked up from germline, CDR1 is SGHNT and CDR2 is YENEEA. V shed 4 bases and J 7 bases; nucleotides not matched to a gene: 12. This CDR3 spans 16 amino acids.

This chain links TRBV7-2 with TRBJ1-1; no clear D. V was trimmed by 3 bases and J by 0 bases, leaving 11 bases between them. The CDR3 is 15 amino acids. Germline CDR1 is SGHTA and CDR2 is FQGNSA. This CDR3 is CASSFHGSMNTEAFF. CDR3 DNA: TGTGCCAGCAGCTTTCACGGGTCCATGAACACTGAAGCTTTCTTT.

This clone was counted once. The chain links TRBV30 to TRBJ2-3, with 12 bases fitting TRBD2. Trimming took 2 bases from V and 0 from J; bases not matched to a gene: 3. Germline V lookup: CDR1 GTSNPN, CDR2 SVGIG (reference sequence). The CDR3 length is 16 residues. The CDR3: CAWSMGTSGSTDTQYF. The CDR3 DNA sequence: TGTGCCTGGAGTATGGGGACTAGCGGGAGCACAGATACGCAGTATTTT.

The chain couples TRBV6-2 or TRBV6-3 to TRBJ1-5, with TRBD1 matching 9 bases. Germline V gives CDR1 MNHEY, CDR2 SVGEGT. The CDR3 consists of 14 residues. V trimming: 5 bases; J trimming: 6 bases; junction bases outside the gene matches: 5. CDR3 bases: TGTGCCAGCAGTAAGACAGGGGGAAGTCAGCCCCAGCATTTT. This codes for CASSKTGGSQPQHF.

This clone has a handful of counts. This chain uses TRBV7-9 with TRBJ1-1; the D is unclear. There are 11 residues in the CDR3. Germline V gene lookup returns CDR1 SEHNR and CDR2 FQNEAQ (reference sequence). V lost 1 base and J 8 bases, leaving 5 bases between the germline ends. The CDR3 bases are TGTGCCAGCAGCTTAGGCAGGGAAGCTTTCTTT. Translated, it gives CASSLGREAFF.

This clone was seen ten or more times. The chain links TRBV5-8 to TRBJ1-6; 11 bases match TRBD1. The J segment lost 6 bases and the V segment lost 4 bases, leaving 3 bases of the junction unmatched. This CDR3 region has 15 residues. Germline assignment: CDR1 SGHTS and CDR2 YDEGEE. This CDR3 is CASSLGQGGNSPLHF. The CDR3 region has the DNA TGTGCCAGCAGCCTGGGACAGGGGGGTAATTCACCCCTCCACTTT.

This chain joins TRBV14 and TRBJ2-4; 7 positions agree with TRBD2. The germline CDR1 and CDR2 sequences are SGHDN and FVKESK. CDR3 length: 16 amino acids. After removal of 1 base from V and 11 bases from J, the junction contained 14 bases not matched to a gene. CDR3 residues: CASSQGNYAGASLQYF. In DNA form, the CDR3 reads TGTGCCAGCAGCCAAGGGAACTACGCGGGAGCCTCCCTTCAGTACTTC.

The V gene is TRBV21-1, the J gene TRBJ2-1; TRBD2, the D gene given by the table, was not confirmed from the DNA. TRBV21-1 is a listed pseudogene. The CDR3 length is 18 residues. The DNA of the CDR3 is TGTGCCAGCAGCAAAGCTGGGCGTAGCGGGGGCGCCTACAATGAGCAGTTCTTC. Residues: CASSKAGRSGGAYNEQFF.

The chain combines TRBV19 with TRBJ2-3, with a tentative D call TRBD1 (6 bases). V lost 3 bases and J lost 1, with 14 bases in between. Germline assignment: CDR1 LNHDA and CDR2 SQIVND (reference sequence). The CDR3 length is 16 residues. The CDR3 reads CASSMYGTTRTDTQYF. The CDR3 coding sequence is TGTGCCAGTAGTATGTATGGGACAACCCGCACAGATACGCAGTATTTT.